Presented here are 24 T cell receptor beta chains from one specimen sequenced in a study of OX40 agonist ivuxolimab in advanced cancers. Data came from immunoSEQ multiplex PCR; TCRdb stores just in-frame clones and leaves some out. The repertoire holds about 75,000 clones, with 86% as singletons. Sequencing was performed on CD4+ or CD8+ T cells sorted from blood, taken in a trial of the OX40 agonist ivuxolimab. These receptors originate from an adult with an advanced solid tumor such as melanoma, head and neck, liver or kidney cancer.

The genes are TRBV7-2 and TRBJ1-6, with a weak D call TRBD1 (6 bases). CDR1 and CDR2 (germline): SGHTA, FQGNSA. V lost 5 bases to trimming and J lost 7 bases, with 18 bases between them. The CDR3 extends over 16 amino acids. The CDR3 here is CASSPMGAARNSPLHF. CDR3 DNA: TGTGCCAGCAGCCCTATGGGGGCCGCAAGAAATTCACCCCTCCACTTT.

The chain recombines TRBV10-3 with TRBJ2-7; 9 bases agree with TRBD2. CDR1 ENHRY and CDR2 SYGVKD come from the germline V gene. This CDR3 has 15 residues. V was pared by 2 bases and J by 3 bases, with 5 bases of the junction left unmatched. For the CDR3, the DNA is TGTGCCATCAGTGAGACCAGACTAGCGGACTACGAGCAGTACTTC. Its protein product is CAISETRLADYEQYF.

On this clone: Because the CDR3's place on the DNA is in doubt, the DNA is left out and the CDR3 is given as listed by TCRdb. CDR3 loop: CASSTSGNTEAFF. This sequence joins TRBV6-5 and TRBJ1-1. Germline V gene data show CDR1 as MNHEY and CDR2 as SVGAGI. The CDR3 numbers 13 amino acids, ends counted.

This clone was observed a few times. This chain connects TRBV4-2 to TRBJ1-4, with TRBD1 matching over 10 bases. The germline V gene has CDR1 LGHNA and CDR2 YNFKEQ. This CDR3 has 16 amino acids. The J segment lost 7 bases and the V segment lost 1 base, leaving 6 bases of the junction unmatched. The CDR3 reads CASSQASGQGGEKLFF. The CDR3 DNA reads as TGTGCCAGCAGCCAAGCTAGTGGACAGGGGGGTGAAAAACTGTTTTTT.

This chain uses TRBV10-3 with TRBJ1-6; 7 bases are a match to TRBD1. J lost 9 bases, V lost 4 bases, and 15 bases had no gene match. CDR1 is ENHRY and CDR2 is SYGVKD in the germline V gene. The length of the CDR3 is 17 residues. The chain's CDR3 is CAISVTPPQGTISPLHF. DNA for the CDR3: TGTGCCATCAGTGTAACCCCCCCACAGGGGACGATTTCACCCCTCCACTTT.

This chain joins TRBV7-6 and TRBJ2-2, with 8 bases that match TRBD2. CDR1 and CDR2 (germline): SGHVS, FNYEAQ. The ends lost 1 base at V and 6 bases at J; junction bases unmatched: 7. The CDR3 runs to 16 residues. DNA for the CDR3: TGTGCCAGCAGCTTAGATACCCGGGGGGGCCCCGGGGAGCTGTTTTTT. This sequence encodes CASSLDTRGGPGELFF.

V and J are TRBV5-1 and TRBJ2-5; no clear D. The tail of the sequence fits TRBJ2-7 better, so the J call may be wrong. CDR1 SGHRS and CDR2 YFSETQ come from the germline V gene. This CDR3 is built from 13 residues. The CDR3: CASSLASLYEQYF. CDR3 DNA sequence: TGCGCCAGCAGCTTGGCGTCTCTCTACGAGCAGTACTTC.

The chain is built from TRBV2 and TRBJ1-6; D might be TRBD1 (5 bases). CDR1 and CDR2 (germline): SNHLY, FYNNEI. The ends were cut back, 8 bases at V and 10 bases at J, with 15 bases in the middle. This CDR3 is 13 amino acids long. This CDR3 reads CASCGQGRSPLHF. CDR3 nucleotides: TGTGCCAGCTGTGGTCAGGGTAGATCACCCCTCCACTTT.

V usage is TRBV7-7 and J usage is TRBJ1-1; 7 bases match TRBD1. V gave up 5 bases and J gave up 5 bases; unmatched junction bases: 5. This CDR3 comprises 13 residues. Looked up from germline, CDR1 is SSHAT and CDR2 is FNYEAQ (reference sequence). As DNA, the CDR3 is TGTGCCAGCAGCGCCACACAGGGGACTGAAGCTTTCTTT. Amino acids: CASSATQGTEAFF.

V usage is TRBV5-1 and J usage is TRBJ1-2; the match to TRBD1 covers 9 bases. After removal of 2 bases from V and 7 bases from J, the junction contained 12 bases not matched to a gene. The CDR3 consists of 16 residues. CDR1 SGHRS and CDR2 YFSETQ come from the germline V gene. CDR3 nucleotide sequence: TGCGCCAGCAGCTTCTTACCGGGACAGGGAGCAGTTGGCTACACCTTC. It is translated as CASSFLPGQGAVGYTF.

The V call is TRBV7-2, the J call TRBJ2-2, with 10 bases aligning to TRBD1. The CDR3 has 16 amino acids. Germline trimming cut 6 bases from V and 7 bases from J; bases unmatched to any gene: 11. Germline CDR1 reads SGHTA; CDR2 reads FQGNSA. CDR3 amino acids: CASRPGTGAGSGELFF. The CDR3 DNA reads TGTGCCAGCAGACCCGGGACAGGGGCTGGGAGCGGGGAGCTGTTTTTT.

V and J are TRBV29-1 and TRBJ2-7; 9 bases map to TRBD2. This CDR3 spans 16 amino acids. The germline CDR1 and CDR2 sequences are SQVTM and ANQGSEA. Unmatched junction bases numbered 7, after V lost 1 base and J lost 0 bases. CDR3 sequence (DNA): TGCAGCGTTGAAGGACCAGCGGGGGGTTTCTCCTACGAGCAGTACTTC. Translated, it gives CSVEGPAGGFSYEQYF.

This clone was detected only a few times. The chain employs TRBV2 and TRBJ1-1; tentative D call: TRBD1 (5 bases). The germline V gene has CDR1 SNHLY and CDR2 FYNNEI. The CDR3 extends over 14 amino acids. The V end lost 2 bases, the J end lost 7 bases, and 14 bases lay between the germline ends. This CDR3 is CASSENRRRSEAFF. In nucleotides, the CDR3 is TGTGCCAGCAGTGAAAACAGGAGGAGGAGTGAAGCTTTCTTT. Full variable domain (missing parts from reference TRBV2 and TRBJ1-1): EPEVTQTPSHQVTQMGQEVILRCVPISNHLYFYWYRQILGQKVEFLVSFYNNEISEKSEIFDDQFSVERPDGSNFTLKIRSTKLEDSAMYFCASSENRRRSEAFFGQGTRLTVV.

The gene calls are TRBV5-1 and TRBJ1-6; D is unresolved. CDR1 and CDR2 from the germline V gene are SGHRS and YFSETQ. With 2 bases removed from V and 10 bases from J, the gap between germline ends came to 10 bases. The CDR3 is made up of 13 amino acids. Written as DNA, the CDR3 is TGCGCCAGCAGCTTAGGGCCAGAGTCACCCCTCCACTTT. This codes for CASSLGPESPLHF. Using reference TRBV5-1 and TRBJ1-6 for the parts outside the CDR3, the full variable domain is KAGVTQTPRYLIKTRGQQVTLSCSPISGHRSVSWYQQTPGQGLQFLFEYFSETQRNKGNFPGRFSGRQFSNSRSEMNVSTLELGDSALYLCASSLGPESPLHFGNGTRLTVT.

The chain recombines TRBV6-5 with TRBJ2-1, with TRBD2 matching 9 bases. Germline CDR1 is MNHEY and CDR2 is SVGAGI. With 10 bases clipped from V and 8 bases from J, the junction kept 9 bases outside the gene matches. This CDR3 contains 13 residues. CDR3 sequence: CATTGTSPDEQFF. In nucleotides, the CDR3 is TGTGCCACGACCGGGACTAGCCCCGATGAGCAGTTCTTC.

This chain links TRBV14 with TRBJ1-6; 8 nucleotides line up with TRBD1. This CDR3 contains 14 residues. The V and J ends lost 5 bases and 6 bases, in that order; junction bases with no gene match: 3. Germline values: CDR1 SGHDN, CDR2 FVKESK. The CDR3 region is CASSRGQVNSPLHF. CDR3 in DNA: TGTGCCAGCAGCAGGGGACAGGTTAATTCACCCCTCCACTTT.

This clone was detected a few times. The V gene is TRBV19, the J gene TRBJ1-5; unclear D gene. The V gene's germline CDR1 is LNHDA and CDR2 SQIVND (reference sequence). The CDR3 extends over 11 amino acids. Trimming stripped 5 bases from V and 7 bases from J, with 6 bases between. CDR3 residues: CASSDTQPQHF. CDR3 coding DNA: TGTGCCAGTAGTGACACGCAGCCCCAGCATTTT.

The DNA of the CDR3 is TGTGCCAGCAGCTTAAGTTCAGGCAATGCCTATGGCTACACCTTC. It specifies CASSLSSGNAYGYTF. V usage is TRBV7-2 and J usage is TRBJ1-2; no reliable D call. V lost 2 bases, J lost 4 bases, and 14 bases lay in between. The CDR3 sequence is 15 residues long. CDR1 SGHTA and CDR2 FQGNSA come from the germline V gene. The whole variable domain, remainder taken from reference TRBV7-2 and TRBJ1-2, is GAGVSQSPSNKVTEKGKDVELRCDPISGHTALYWYRQSLGQGLEFLIYFQGNSAPDKSGLPSDRFSAERTGGSVSTLTIQRTQQEDSAVYLCASSLSSGNAYGYTFGSGTRLTVV.

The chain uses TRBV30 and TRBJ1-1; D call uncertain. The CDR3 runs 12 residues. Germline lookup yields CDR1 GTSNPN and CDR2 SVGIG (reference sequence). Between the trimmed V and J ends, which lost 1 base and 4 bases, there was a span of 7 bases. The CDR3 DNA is TGTGCCTGGAGTGACCGGGGCACTGAAGCTTTCTTT. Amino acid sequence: CAWSDRGTEAFF.

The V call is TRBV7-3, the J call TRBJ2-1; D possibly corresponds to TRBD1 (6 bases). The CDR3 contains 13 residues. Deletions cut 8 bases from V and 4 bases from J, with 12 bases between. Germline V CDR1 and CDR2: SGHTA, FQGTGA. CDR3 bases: TGTGCCAGCCGACAGGTAGGATACAATGAGCAGTTCTTC. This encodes CASRQVGYNEQFF.

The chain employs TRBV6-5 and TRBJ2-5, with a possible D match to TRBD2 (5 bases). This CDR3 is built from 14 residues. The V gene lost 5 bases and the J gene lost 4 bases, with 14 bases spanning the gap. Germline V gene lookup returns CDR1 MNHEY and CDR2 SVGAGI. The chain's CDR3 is CASSRTSPGETQYF. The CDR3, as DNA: TGTGCCAGCAGTCGGACTTCGCCCGGAGAGACCCAGTACTTC.

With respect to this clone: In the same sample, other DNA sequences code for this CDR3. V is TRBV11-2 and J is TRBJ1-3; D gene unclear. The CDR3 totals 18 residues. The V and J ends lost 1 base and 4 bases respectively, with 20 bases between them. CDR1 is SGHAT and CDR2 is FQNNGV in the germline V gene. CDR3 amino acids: CASSLAPWVGRKGNTIYF. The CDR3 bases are TGTGCCAGCAGCTTAGCCCCTTGGGTAGGGAGAAAAGGAAACACCATATATTTT.

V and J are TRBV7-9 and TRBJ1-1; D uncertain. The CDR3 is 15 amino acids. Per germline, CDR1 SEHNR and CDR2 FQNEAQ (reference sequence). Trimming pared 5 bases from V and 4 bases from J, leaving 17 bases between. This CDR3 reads CASSPGEVGFTEAFF. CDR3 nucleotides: TGTGCCAGCAGCCCCGGGGAGGTTGGGTTCACTGAAGCTTTCTTT.

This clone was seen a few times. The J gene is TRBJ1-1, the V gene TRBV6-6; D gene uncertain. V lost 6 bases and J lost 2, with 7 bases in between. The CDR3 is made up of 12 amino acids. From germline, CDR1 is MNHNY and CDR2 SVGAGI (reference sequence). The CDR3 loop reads CASSAVNTEAFF. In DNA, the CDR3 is TGTGCCAGCAGCGCAGTTAACACTGAAGCTTTCTTT.